These T cell receptor beta chains were read from a single sample in a study of control samples from healthy donors and cancer patients. Clones were read by immunoSEQ multiplex PCR, and TCRdb kept only the in-frame ones, dropping some. Of approximately 81,000 clones listed, approximately 94% are singletons. The source material was blood. The receptors shown here come from a woman aged 18-29 years in good health. Both conserved end residues are part of each CDR3. Each record gives: CDR3 length, V gene, clone size, J gene, D gene, CDR3 protein, CDR3 DNA. The D gene is left open where the match is weak. Size values are once, few and many counts, or a class for expanded clones, and some rows have none.

13	TRBV6-1	once	TRBJ1-5	.	CASSEGSNQPQHF	TGTGCCAGCAGTGAAGGTAGCAATCAGCCCCAGCATTTT
14	TRBV28	.	TRBJ2-7	.	CASSLTVSSYEQYF	TGTGCCAGCAGTTTGACGGTAAGCTCCTACGAGCAGTACTTC
12	TRBV5-4	once	TRBJ2-5	.	CASSLGVETQYF	TGTGCCAGCAGCTTGGGTGTGGAGACCCAGTACTTC
15	TRBV28	.	TRBJ1-1	.	CASAVPGPPGAEAFF	TGTGCCAGCGCGGTCCCCGGGCCTCCCGGCGCTGAAGCTTTCTTT
12	TRBV27	.	TRBJ1-5	.	CASRGAGQPQHF	TGTGCCAGCAGGGGGGCCGGACAGCCCCAGCATTTT
13	TRBV6-5	.	TRBJ1-2	.	CASSYMDNYGYTF	TGTGCCAGCAGTTACATGGATAACTATGGCTACACCTTC
15	TRBV6-4	.	TRBJ1-2	.	CASSDGSTGVWGYTF	TGTGCCAGCAGTGACGGGAGCACGGGGGTATGGGGCTACACCTTC
14	TRBV28	.	TRBJ2-4	.	CASSSRGWENIQYF	TGTGCCAGCAGTTCCAGGGGTTGGGAAAACATTCAGTACTTC
11	TRBV6-5	.	TRBJ1-1	.	CASRIRGEAFF	TGTGCCAGCAGAATAAGAGGTGAAGCTTTCTTT
13	TRBV6-5	.	TRBJ2-2	TRBD1	CASSDRATGELFF	TGTGCCAGCAGCGACAGGGCCACCGGGGAGCTGTTTTTT
18	TRBV25-1	.	TRBJ2-1	.	CASSELLGVSGANNEQFF	TGTGCCAGCAGTGAATTGCTGGGGGTGAGCGGAGCCAACAATGAGCAGTTCTTC
14	TRBV7-7	.	TRBJ2-7	TRBD2	CASSFGTSGYEQYF	TGTGCCAGCAGCTTTGGGACTAGCGGCTACGAGCAGTACTTC
16	TRBV7-9	.	TRBJ2-7	.	CASSPGAGTSSYEQYF	TGTGCCAGCAGCCCAGGTGCCGGCACGAGCTCCTACGAGCAGTACTTC
13	TRBV14	.	TRBJ1-3	.	CASSQINGDTIYF	TGTGCCAGCAGCCAAATTAATGGAGACACCATATATTTT
13	TRBV28	.	TRBJ1-1	.	CASSFVGSAEAFF	TGTGCCAGCAGTTTTGTGGGAAGCGCTGAAGCTTTCTTT
12	TRBV5-5	once	TRBJ2-2	.	CASSSRVGELFF	TGTGCCAGCAGCTCTAGGGTCGGGGAGCTGTTTTTT
12	TRBV3-1/TRBV3-2	.	TRBJ1-5	.	CASSEYNQPQHF	TGTGCCAGCTCCGAGTACAATCAGCCCCAGCATTTT
16	TRBV7-2	few	TRBJ1-1	TRBD1	CASSLVSPRQGLGAFF	TGTGCCAGCAGCTTAGTCAGCCCTAGACAGGGTCTTGGAGCTTTCTTT
17	TRBV7-9	.	TRBJ2-1	TRBD2	CASSSPLAGGPSDEQFF	TGTGCCAGCAGCTCACCGTTAGCGGGAGGGCCCTCGGATGAGCAGTTCTTC
11	TRBV2	.	TRBJ1-4	.	CASSRTEKLFF	TGTGCCAGCAGCAGGACTGAAAAACTGTTTTTT
15	TRBV6-2/TRBV6-3	.	TRBJ1-1	.	CASSWGRGSDSGAFF	TGTGCCAGCAGTTGGGGACGGGGGTCGGACAGCGGAGCTTTCTTT
13	TRBV5-1	once	TRBJ2-5	.	CASSPGWKETQYF	TGCGCCAGCAGCCCAGGGTGGAAAGAGACCCAGTACTTC
14	TRBV28	.	TRBJ2-4	TRBD1	CASSLGQGKNIQYF	TGTGCCAGCAGTCTCGGACAGGGCAAAAACATTCAGTACTTC
16	TRBV29-1	.	TRBJ2-1	TRBD2	CPRGTSPGRNINEQFF	TGCCCCCGAGGGACTAGCCCAGGGAGGAACATCAATGAGCAGTTCTTC
13	TRBV29-1	.	TRBJ2-2	TRBD2	CSVRLAGTGELFF	TGCAGCGTTAGATTAGCGGGCACCGGGGAGCTGTTTTTT
14	TRBV3-1/TRBV3-2	.	TRBJ2-7	.	CASSQVQNSYEQYF	TGTGCCAGCAGCCAAGTCCAGAACTCCTACGAGCAGTACTTC
13	TRBV27	.	TRBJ2-2	.	CASRPQGRGELFF	TGTGCCAGCAGACCCCAGGGCCGGGGGGAGCTGTTTTTT
14	TRBV7-3	once	TRBJ2-7	TRBD2	CASSPSGGHSEQYF	TGTGCCAGCAGCCCTAGCGGGGGCCACTCCGAGCAGTACTTC
14	TRBV25-1	once	TRBJ2-7	.	CASSDPGLDYEQYF	TGTGCCAGCAGCGACCCGGGCCTAGACTACGAGCAGTACTTC